Described below is a single TCR beta chain sequence and its context. Its target is unknown. V lost 5 bases and J lost 5; bases outside the gene matches: 6. CDR1 and CDR2 (germline): SGHTA, FQGNSA. The CDR3 loop spans 15 amino acids. The source of the sample is a study of glioma-infiltrating T cells. Overall study findings and caveats: Only very few CDR3 sequences appeared in both tissue and blood. Tissue-blood divergence was below expectation in non-neoplastic patients, above in gliomas.

TCR alpha and beta CDR3 regions were amplified from RNA using iRepertoire nested multiplex PCR. Input was 100-400 ng of tissue mRNA or PBMC total RNA. TCRdb fed the multiplex PCR reads into MiXCR, producing one record per CDR3 protein. The sample has some 160,000 distinct CDR3 sequences, over 40% seen once. Sequenced input: glioma tissue, nonneoplastic brain tissue, or PBMCs (not recorded which). The origin of this receptor is a human donor with low-grade glioma or glioblastoma, undergoing nonglioma brain surgery, or in good health (not recorded which). The chain links TRBV7-2 to TRBJ2-3, with 11 bases matching TRBD2. CDR3 protein: CASSLTSGNEDTQYF. Written as DNA, the CDR3 is TGTGCCAGCAGCCTGACTAGCGGGAATGAAGATACGCAGTATTTT.